One and the same sample provided the 10 T cell receptor beta chains below, sequenced in a study of T-cell reconstitution after alpha-beta-depleted transplantation in children. Preparing the TCRbeta library involved the use of unique molecular identifiers. In TCRdb, the PCR reads were re-called with MiXCR into one record per CDR3 protein. The sample consists of 17,000 or so distinct CDR3 sequences, over 10% of them appearing once. This specimen consisted of PBMCs, mostly from graft donor cells, obtained 180 days after TCRalphabeta/CD19-depleted stem cell transplant. The receptors were sampled from a boy younger than two who had a stem cell transplant for Wiskott-Aldrich syndrome, so the T cells may come from the graft donor.

This clonotype occurred many times. The chain couples TRBV20-1 to TRBJ2-7; 10 nucleotides match TRBD2. V lost 4 bases, J lost 3 bases, and 9 bases stayed unmatched. The germline V gene has CDR1 DFQATT and CDR2 SNEGSKA (reference sequence). The CDR3 is made up of 15 amino acids. The CDR3 bases are TGCAGTGCTAACAAAGCGGGAGGGCCCAACTACGAGCAGTACTTC. Translation: CSANKAGGPNYEQYF.

This clonotype was counted at least ten times. Here the CDR3 reads CASSLSGAVYEQYF. The CDR3, as DNA: TGTGCCAGCAGCTTGTCAGGGGCCGTATACGAGCAGTACTTC. The rearrangement links TRBV7-9 to TRBJ2-7; D may be TRBD1 (6 bases). Looked up from germline, CDR1 is SEHNR and CDR2 is FQNEAQ (reference sequence). This CDR3 has 14 amino acids. With 3 bases removed from V and 4 bases from J, the gap between germline ends came to 13 bases.

This clonotype came up many times. V is TRBV12-3 or TRBV12-4 and J is TRBJ2-3; weak D call: TRBD2 (6 bases). V shed 6 bases and J shed 2 bases, with 12 bases lying between them. The CDR3 spans 14 residues. This chain's CDR3 is CASSQWDFTDTQYF. In DNA form, the CDR3 reads TGTGCCAGCAGCCAATGGGACTTCACAGATACGCAGTATTTT.

This clonotype was seen more than once but under ten times. The J gene is TRBJ2-7, the V gene TRBV7-9; D gene unclear. The CDR3 runs to 12 residues. Germline V gene data show CDR1 as SEHNR and CDR2 as FQNEAQ (reference sequence). Trimming removed 5 bases at V and 6 bases at J, with 11 bases between. The CDR3 sequence is CASSPKGGEQYF. CDR3 sequence (DNA): TGTGCCAGCAGCCCAAAGGGTGGCGAGCAGTACTTC.

There are a few counts of this clonotype. V gene TRBV2 combines with J gene TRBJ1-5; D call uncertain. The ends were cut back, 4 bases at V and 6 bases at J, with 4 bases in the middle. This CDR3 is built from 11 residues. The germline V gene has CDR1 SNHLY and CDR2 FYNNEI. The CDR3 sequence: CASSVGQPQHF. DNA for the CDR3: TGTGCCAGCAGTGTCGGTCAGCCCCAGCATTTT.

This clonotype came up a few times. The V call is TRBV20-1, the J call TRBJ2-1, with D perhaps TRBD2 (5 bases). The CDR3 runs to 14 residues. The germline V gene has CDR1 DFQATT and CDR2 SNEGSKA (reference sequence). Trimming removed 5 bases at V and 5 bases at J, with 16 bases between. The CDR3 DNA reads TGCAGTGCTTTTGGCGGCCTCGGGGACAATGAGCAGTTCTTC. It translates to CSAFGGLGDNEQFF.

This clonotype was recorded many times. J is TRBJ1-3 and V is TRBV9, with 10 nucleotides matching TRBD1. Per the germline V gene, CDR1 is SGDLS and CDR2 is YYNGEE. CDR3 length: 17 amino acids. The V segment lost 4 bases and the J segment 0 bases; nucleotides outside the gene matches: 7. CDR3 DNA: TGTGCCAGCAGCATCCGACAGGGGGCGAGCTCTGGAAACACCATATATTTT. Its translation: CASSIRQGASSGNTIYF.

In the case of this clonotype: The junction shows a germline mismatch at one end, possibly a read error. This chain links TRBV20-1 with TRBJ2-4, with 13 bases matching TRBD2. This CDR3 contains 17 residues. Germline values: CDR1 DFQATT, CDR2 SNEGSKA (reference sequence). The CDR3 sequence is CCARVTSGRAGQNIQYF. The CDR3 nucleotides are TGCTGTGCTAGAGTTACTAGCGGGAGGGCCGGACAAAACATTCAGTACTTC.

This clonotype was observed many times. The chain couples TRBV20-1 to TRBJ2-1; either TRBD1 or TRBD2 may supply D (5 bases each). Between the trimmed V and J ends, which lost 3 bases and 5 bases, there was a span of 23 bases. The CDR3 totals 17 residues. Germline V gives CDR1 DFQATT, CDR2 SNEGSKA (reference sequence). The CDR3 DNA sequence: TGCAGTGCTAGCTGGGGGAGCACAATAGGTGGGCACAATGAGCAGTTCTTC. The encoded protein is CSASWGSTIGGHNEQFF.

Note on this clonotype: This may stem from a read error, because a much larger clone lies one nucleotide away. This chain connects TRBV2 to TRBJ2-2; 14 nucleotides align to TRBD2. Per germline, CDR1 SNHLY and CDR2 FYNNEI. The CDR3 is made up of 19 amino acids. CDR3 protein: CTSSFPGLAGDWDTGELFF. The CDR3 DNA reads as TGTACCAGCAGTTTTCCGGGACTAGCGGGAGACTGGGACACCGGGGAGCTGTTTTTT. The entire variable domain, with the rest obtained from reference TRBV2 and TRBJ2-2, is as follows: EPEVTQTPSHQVTQMGQEVILRCVPISNHLYFYWYRQILGQKVEFLVSFYNNEISEKSEIFDDQFSVERPDGSNFTLKIRSTKLEDSAMYFCTSSFPGLAGDWDTGELFFGEGSRLTVL.